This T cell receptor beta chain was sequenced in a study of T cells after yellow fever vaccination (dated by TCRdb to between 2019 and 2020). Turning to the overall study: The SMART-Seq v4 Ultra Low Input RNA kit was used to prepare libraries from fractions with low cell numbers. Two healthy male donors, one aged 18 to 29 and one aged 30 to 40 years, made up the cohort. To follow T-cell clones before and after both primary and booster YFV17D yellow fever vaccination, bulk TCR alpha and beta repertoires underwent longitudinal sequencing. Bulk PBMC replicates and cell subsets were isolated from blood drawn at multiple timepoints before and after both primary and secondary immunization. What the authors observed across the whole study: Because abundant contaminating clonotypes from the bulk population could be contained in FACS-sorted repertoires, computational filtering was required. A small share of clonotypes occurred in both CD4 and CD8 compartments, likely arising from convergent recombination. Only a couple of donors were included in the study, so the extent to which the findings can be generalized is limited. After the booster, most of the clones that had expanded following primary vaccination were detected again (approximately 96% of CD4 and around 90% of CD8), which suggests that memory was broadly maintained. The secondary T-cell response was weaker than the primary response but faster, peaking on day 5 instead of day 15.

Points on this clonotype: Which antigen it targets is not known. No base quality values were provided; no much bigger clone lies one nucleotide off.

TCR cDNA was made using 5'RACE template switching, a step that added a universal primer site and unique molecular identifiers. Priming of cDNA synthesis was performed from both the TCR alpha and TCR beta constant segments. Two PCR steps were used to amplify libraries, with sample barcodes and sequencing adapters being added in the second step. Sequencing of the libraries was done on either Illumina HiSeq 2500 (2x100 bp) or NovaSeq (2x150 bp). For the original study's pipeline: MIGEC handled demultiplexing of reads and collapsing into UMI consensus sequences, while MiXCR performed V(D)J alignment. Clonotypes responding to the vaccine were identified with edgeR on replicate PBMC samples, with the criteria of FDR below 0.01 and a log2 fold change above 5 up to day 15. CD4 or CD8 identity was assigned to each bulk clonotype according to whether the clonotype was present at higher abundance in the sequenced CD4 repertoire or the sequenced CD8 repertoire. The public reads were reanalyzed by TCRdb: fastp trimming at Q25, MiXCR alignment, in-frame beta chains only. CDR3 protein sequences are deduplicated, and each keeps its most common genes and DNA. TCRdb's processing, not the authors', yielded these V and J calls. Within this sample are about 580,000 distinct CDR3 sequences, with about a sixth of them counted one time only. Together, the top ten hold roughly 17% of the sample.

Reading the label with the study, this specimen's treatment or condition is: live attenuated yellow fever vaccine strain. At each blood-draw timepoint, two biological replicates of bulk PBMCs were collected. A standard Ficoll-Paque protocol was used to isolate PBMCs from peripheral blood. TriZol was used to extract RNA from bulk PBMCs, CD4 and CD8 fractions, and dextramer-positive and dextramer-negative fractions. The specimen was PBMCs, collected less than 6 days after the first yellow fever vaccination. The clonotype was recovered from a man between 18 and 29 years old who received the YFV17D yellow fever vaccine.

The CDR3 protein sequence reads: CASSFSQTSEQYF. The DNA reads TGTGCCAGCAGTTTTTCCCAGACAAGTGAGCAGTACTTC. Recombination joined TRBV12-3 or TRBV12-4 with TRBJ2-7; too little of a D gene remains to name it. A distance of 13 bases separates the germline ends of V and J, which lose 3 bases and 7 bases respectively. The CDR3 spans 13 residues, from the cysteine through the phenylalanine. Only the CDR3 part of the read is kept: 39 bases, read in frame from the first base.